The source of this T cell receptor beta chain is a study of cytotoxic CD8 clonotypes in ibrutinib-treated CLL. Study as a whole: Timing of response sample collection was a median roughly 11 months after treatment start, with a range of 6 to 36.

The repertoire was sequenced with immunoSEQ multiplex PCR; TCRdb's copy has only in-frame clones and lacks some. Of hundreds of thousands of clones in the sample, under 80% were seen once. The trim removed 3 bases at V and 1 base at J, leaving 6 bases unmatched. This CDR3 spans 14 amino acids. CDR1 and CDR2 (germline): GTSNPN, SVGIG (reference sequence). The sequenced sample was PBMCs, obtained after 24 months of ibrutinib treatment. This clonotype was sampled from a human donor with chronic lymphocytic leukemia. V usage is TRBV30 and J usage is TRBJ2-7; 7 bases align to TRBD2. The CDR3 sequence: CAWRKTSVSYEQYF. The CDR3, as DNA: TGTGCCTGGAGAAAAACTAGCGTATCCTACGAGCAGTACTTC.